The entry below describes one T cell receptor (beta chain). The antigen it recognizes is unknown. No much larger clone exists at a distance of one base, and base qualities are not known. The CDR3 runs 16 residues from the cysteine to the phenylalanine. Only the CDR3 DNA stays, 48 bases, in frame from base 1. The junction carries 18 bases between V and J, which are trimmed by 4 bases and 6 bases respectively. In the germline V gene, CDR1 corresponds to LGHNA and CDR2 to YNFKEQ. The CDR3 regions of human TCRbeta chains were analyzed by immunosequencing. The study's own analysis went as follows. TCRs in the repertoires were matched against a reference library of SARS-CoV-2-specific TCRs that had been generated with the MIRA antigen-specificity platform. Breadth was defined as the fraction of unique TCRs that were SARS-CoV-2-associated. Depth was defined as the fraction of total T cells that were SARS-CoV-2-associated. Using the MIRA data, every spike-specific TCR was mapped to the spike region that the TCR reacted to and assigned to either a CD4 or a CD8 class. Log10-transformed breadth and depth values were compared by one-way ANOVA with Sidak's multiple comparisons tests. In its TCRdb copy, this immuneACCESS table keeps in-frame sequences only and misses some clones. Where compared with another copy, unresolved V genes explain less than half of these, and the others have no known cause. That table supplies the V and J calls and clone size; D and trimming were determined from the DNA. This sample gives about 180,000 clones in total; 90% of them show up just once. In total, the top ten clones hold 1.5% of the sample.

The time point label, read with the paper, signifies: baseline before first vaccination. Vaccinee samples came from UK trials COV001 and COV002, including a single-blind randomized controlled phase 2/3 trial of AZD1222 (ChAdOx1 nCoV-19) in healthy adults. Trial participant PBMC samples were collected at day 0 and day 28 after the second dose for TCRbeta chain sequencing. This entry is derived from a study of T cell responses to AZD1222 COVID-19 vaccine (dated by TCRdb to 2020 to 2022). About the full investigation: AZD1222 recipients whose second dose came at about 4 weeks and those whose second dose came at about 12 weeks were combined into one group, since spike-specific TCR depth and breadth did not differ between the two schedules. Enrollment into the trials was organized by age into subgroups of 18-55, 56-69 and 70-plus years, and those subgroups contained roughly 160, 29 and 62 TCR-sequenced participants, respectively. TCR sequencing was performed for over 230 trial participants, of whom roughly 200 were given two doses of AZD1222 and approximately 26 were given two doses of MenACWY control vaccine. What the authors observed across the whole study: Spike-specific TCR breadth and depth rose significantly after two AZD1222 doses compared with day 0 and with MenACWY recipients. Because no day 14 peak-response samples were available, repertoires were characterized only after the peak T cell response. Conclusions about previously exposed vaccinees are limited, since just a handful of AZD1222 recipients were seropositive for SARS-CoV-2 at baseline. CD4 TCRs associated with the vaccine covered the entire spike protein, and the dominant responses were in regions 160-218 and 743-854. The 56-69-year group was small, and its depth increase did not reach significance, likely because of low power. Participants were mostly white British and included more females than males, and it was suggested by the authors that clonal diversity may have been underestimated. Epitopes outside the regions mutated in the B.1.351 and B.1.1.7 variants were reportedly recognized by nearly half of the unique spike-specific TCRs.

This specimen consisted of peripheral blood, obtained on day 0 of AZD1222 vaccination. The chain uses TRBV4-2 and TRBJ2-2; possibly the D gene is TRBD2, per 6 matching bases. The sequence came from an adult in good health. The DNA sequence is TGTGCCAGCAGCCGGGAAGGGCTAGCGAAGGCCGGGGAGCTGTTTTTT. Protein translation: CASSREGLAKAGELFF.